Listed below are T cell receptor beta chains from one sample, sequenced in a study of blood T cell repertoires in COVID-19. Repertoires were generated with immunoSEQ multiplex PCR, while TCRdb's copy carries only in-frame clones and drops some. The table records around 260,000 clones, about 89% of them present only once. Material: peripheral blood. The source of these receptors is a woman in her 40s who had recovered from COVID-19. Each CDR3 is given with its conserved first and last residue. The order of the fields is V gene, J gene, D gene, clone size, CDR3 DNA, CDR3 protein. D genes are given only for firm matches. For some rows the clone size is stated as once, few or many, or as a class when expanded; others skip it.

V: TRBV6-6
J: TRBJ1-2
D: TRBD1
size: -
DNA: TGTGCCAGCAGTTACACAGGGGCCCTCTATGGCTACACCTTC
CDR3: CASSYTGALYGYTF

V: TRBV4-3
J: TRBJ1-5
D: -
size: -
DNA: TGCGCCAGCAGCCCTCTCCGGGGGGCGGGTCAGCCCCAGCATTTT
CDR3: CASSPLRGAGQPQHF

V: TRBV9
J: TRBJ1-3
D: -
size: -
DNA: TGTGCCAGCAGCGCGGGCTCTGGAAACACCATATATTTT
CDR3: CASSAGSGNTIYF

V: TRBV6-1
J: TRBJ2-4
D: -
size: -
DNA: TGTGCCAGCAGTGAAGCCCGACGATCGAACCTAGACATTCAGTACTTC
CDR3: CASSEARRSNLDIQYF

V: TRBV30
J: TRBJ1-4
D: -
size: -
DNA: TGTGCCTGGAGTGTAACAGCAACTAATGAAAAACTGTTTTTT
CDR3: CAWSVTATNEKLFF

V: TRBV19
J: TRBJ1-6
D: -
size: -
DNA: TGTCCCCCGGGGGTATGGGCGGAACAAAGGGAATCACCCCTCCACTTT
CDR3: CPPGVWAEQRESPLHF

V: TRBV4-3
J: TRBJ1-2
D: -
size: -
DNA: TGCGCCAGCAGCCAAGAAATAGGGGTATATGGCTACACCTTC
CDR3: CASSQEIGVYGYTF

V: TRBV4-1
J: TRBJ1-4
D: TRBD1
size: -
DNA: TGCGCCAGCAGCCTCGGGACAGCTTCAACTAATGAAAAACTGTTTTTT
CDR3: CASSLGTASTNEKLFF

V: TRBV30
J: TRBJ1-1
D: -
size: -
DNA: TGTGCCCGACGGGCGGGGTCCAGGACGGAAGCTTTCTTT
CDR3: CARRAGSRTEAFF

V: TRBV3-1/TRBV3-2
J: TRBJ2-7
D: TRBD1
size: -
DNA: TGTGCCAGCAGCCAACTCACGGGACAGGGGGAGCAGTACTTC
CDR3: CASSQLTGQGEQYF

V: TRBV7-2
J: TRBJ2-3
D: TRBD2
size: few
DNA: TGTGCCAGCAGCTTCCGACTAGCAACTAGCACAGATACGCAGTATTTT
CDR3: CASSFRLATSTDTQYF

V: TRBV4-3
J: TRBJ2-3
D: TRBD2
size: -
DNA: TGCGCCAGCAGTCCGGGACTAGCGTTTGCAGATACGCAGTATTTT
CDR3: CASSPGLAFADTQYF

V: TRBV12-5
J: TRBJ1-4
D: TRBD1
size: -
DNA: TGTGCTAGTGGTCCCCGACAGGGGGCTACTAATGAAAAACTGTTTTTT
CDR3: CASGPRQGATNEKLFF

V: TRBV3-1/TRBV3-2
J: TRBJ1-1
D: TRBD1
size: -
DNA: TGTGCCAGCAGCCTCCACGGGGCAGGGGGAGATGAAGCTTTCTTT
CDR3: CASSLHGAGGDEAFF

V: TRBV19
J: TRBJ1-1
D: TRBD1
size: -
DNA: TGTGCCAGTAGTATAGGGGCAGGGGGAACTGAAGCTTTCTTT
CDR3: CASSIGAGGTEAFF

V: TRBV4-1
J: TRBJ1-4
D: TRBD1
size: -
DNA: TGCGCCAGCAGCCAAGAGGGGACAGGGGATGAAAAACTGTTTTTT
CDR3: CASSQEGTGDEKLFF